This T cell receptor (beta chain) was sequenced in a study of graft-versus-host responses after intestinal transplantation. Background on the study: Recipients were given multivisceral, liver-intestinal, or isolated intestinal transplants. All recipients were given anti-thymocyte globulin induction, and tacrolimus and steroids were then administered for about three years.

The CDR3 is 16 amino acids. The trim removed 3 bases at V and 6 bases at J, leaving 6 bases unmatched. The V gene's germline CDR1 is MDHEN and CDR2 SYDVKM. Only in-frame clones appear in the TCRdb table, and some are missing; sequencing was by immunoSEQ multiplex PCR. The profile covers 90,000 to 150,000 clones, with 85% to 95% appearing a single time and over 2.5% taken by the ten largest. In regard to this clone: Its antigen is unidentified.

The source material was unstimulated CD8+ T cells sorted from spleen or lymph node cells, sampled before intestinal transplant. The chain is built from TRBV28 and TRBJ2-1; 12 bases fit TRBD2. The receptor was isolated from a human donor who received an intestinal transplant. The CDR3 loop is CASSFGLAGYGNEQFF. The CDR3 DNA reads TGTGCCAGCAGTTTCGGACTAGCGGGATACGGCAATGAGCAGTTCTTC.